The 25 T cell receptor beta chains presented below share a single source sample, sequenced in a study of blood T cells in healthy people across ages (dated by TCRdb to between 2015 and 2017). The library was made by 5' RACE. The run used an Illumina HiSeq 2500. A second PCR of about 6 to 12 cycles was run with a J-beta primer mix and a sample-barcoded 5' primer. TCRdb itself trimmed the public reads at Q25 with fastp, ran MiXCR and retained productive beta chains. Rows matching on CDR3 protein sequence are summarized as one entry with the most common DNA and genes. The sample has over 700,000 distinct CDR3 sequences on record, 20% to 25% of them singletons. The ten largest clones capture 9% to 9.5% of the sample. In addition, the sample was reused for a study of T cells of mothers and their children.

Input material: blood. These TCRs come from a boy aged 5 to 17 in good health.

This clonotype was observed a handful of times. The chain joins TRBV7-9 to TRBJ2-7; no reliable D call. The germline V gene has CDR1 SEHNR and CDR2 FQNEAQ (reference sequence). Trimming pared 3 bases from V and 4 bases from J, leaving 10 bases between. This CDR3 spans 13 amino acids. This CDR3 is CASSFPGVYEQYF. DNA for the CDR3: TGTGCCAGCAGCTTCCCTGGGGTATACGAGCAGTACTTC.

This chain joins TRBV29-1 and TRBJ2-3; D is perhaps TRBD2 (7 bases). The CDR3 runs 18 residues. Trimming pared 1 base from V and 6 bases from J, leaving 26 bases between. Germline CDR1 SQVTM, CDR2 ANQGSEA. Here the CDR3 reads CSVEGRFWGAGAEDTQYF. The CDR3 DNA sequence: TGCAGCGTTGAAGGCCGGTTTTGGGGGGCGGGGGCAGAGGATACGCAGTATTTT.

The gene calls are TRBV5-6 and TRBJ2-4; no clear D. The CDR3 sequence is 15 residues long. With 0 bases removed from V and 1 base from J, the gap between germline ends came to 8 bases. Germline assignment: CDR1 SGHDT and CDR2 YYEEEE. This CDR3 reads CASSLGMEAKNIQYF. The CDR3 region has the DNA TGTGCCAGCAGCTTGGGGATGGAGGCCAAAAACATTCAGTACTTC.

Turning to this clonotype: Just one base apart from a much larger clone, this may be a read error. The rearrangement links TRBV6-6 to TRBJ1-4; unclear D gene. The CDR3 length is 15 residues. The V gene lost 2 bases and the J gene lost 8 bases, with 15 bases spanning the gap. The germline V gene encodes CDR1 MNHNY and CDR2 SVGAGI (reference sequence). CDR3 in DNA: TGTGCCAGCAGTTACCCTGGAGAGACCAGGGAAAAACTGTTTTTT. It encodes CASSYPGETREKLFF.

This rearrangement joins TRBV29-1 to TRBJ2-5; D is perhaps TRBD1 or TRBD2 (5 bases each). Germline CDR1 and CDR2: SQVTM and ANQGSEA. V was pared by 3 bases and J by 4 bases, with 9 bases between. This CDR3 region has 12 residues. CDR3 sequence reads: CSVDRDRETQYF. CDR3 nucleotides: TGCAGCGTTGACAGGGACCGAGAGACCCAGTACTTC.

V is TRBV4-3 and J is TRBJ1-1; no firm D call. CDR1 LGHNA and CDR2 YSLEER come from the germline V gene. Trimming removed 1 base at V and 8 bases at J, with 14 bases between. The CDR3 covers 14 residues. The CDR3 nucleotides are TGCGCCAGCAGCCAAGCCCCCTCACTGGGGGAAGCTTTCTTT. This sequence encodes CASSQAPSLGEAFF.

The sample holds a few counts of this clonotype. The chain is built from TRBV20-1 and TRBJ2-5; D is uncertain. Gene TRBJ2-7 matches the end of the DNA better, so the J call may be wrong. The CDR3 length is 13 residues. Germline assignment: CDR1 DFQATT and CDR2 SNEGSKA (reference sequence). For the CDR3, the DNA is TGCAGTGCTATAAGTTCTCTTTCGTACGAGCAGTACTTC. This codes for CSAISSLSYEQYF.

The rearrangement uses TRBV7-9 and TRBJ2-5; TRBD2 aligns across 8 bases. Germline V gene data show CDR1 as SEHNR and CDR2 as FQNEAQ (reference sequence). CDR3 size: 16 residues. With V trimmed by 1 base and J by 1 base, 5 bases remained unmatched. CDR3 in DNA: TGTGCCAGCAGCTTAGGAAGCGGGGGAATCCAAGAGACCCAGTACTTC. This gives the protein CASSLGSGGIQETQYF.

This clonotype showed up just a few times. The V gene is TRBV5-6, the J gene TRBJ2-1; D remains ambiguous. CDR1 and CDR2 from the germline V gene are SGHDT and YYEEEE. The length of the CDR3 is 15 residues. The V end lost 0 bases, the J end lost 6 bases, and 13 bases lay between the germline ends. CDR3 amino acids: CASSLGGSLANEQFF. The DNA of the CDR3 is TGTGCCAGCAGCTTGGGGGGAAGTCTCGCCAATGAGCAGTTCTTC. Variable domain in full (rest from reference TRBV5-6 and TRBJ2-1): DAGVTQSPTHLIKTRGQQVTLRCSPKSGHDTVSWYQQALGQGPQFIFQYYEEEERQRGNFPDRFSGHQFPNYSSELNVNALLLGDSALYLCASSLGGSLANEQFFGPGTRLTVL.

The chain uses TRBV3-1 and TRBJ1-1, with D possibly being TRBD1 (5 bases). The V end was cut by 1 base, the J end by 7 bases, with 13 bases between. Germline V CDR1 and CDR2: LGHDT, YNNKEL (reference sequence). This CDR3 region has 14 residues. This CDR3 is CASSQGAGMIEAFF. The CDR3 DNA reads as TGTGCCAGCAGCCAAGGGGCAGGGATGATTGAAGCTTTCTTT.

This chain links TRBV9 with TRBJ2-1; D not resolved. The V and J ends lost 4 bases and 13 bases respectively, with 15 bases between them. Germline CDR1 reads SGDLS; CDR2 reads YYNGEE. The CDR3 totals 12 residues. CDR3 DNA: TGTGCCAGCAGCACTTCCCTAGGAATCCAGTTCTTC. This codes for CASSTSLGIQFF. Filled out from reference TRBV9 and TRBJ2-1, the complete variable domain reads DSGVTQTPKHLITATGQRVTLRCSPRSGDLSVYWYQQSLDQGLQFLIQYYNGEERAKGNILERFSAQQFPDLHSELNLSSLELGDSALYFCASSTSLGIQFFGPGTRLTVL.

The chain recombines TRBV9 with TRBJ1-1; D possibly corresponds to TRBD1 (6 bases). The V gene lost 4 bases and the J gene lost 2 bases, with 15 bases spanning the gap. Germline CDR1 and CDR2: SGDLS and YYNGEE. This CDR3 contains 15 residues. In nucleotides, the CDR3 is TGTGCCAGCAGCTATCCCCCGGGGGGCAACACTGAAGCTTTCTTT. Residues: CASSYPPGGNTEAFF.

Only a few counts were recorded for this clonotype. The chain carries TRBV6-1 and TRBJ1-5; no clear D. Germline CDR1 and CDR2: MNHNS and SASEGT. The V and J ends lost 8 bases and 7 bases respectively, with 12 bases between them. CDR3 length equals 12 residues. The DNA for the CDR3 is TGTGCCAGCCGGGTTTTCGGACAGCCCCAGCATTTT. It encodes CASRVFGQPQHF.

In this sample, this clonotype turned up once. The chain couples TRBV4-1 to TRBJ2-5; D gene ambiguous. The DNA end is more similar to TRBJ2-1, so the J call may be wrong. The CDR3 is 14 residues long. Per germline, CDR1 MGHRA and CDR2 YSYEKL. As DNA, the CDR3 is TGCGCCAGCAGCCAAGATCAGGAAGTCAATGAGCAGTTCTTC. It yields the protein CASSQDQEVNEQFF.

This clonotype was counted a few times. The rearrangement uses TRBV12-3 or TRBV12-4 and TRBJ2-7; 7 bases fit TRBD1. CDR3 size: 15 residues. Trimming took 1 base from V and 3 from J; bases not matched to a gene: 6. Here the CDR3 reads CASSLVTGAYYEQYF. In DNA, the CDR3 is TGTGCCAGCAGTTTAGTCACAGGGGCTTACTACGAGCAGTACTTC.

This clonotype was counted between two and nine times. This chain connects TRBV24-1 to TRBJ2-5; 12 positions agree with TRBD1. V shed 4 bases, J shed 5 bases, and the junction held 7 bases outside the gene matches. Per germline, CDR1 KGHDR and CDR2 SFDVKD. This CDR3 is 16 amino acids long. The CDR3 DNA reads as TGTGCCACCAGTGACCGTGGGACAGGGGGCTTGGAGACCCAGTACTTC. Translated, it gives CATSDRGTGGLETQYF.

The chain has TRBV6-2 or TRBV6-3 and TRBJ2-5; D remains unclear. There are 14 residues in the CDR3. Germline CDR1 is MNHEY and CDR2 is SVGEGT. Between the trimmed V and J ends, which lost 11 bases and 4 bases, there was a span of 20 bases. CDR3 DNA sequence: TGTGCCTCCACAAAGGGCACCGTACGAGAGACCCAGTACTTC. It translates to CASTKGTVRETQYF.

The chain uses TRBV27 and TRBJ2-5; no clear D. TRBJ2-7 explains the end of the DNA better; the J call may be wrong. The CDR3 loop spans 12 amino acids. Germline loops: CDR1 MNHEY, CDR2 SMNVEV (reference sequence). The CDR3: CASSSDIGEQYF. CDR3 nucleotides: TGTGCCAGCAGTTCCGATATCGGCGAGCAGTACTTC.

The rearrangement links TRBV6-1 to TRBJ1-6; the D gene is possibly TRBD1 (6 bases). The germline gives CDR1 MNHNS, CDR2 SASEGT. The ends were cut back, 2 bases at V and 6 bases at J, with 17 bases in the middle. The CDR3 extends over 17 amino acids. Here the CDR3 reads CASSEIPGARANSPLHF. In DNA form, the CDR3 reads TGTGCCAGCAGTGAAATCCCGGGGGCTCGAGCTAATTCACCCCTCCACTTT.

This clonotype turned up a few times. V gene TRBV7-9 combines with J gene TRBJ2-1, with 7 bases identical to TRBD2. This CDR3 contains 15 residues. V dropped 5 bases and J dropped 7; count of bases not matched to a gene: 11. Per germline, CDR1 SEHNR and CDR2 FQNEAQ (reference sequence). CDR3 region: CASSPEGGARNEQFF. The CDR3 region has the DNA TGTGCCAGCAGCCCGGAGGGAGGGGCAAGGAATGAGCAGTTCTTC.

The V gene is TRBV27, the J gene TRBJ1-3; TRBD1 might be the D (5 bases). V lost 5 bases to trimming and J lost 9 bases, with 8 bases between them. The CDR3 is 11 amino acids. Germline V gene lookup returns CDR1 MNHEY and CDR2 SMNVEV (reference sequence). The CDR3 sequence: CASSGGTTIYF. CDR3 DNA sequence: TGTGCCAGCAGTGGGGGTACCACCATATATTTT.

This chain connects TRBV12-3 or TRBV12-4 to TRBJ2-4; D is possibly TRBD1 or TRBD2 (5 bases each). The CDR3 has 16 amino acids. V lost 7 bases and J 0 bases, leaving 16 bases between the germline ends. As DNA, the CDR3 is TGTGCCAGCACCCAGGGAATAGGACTAGCCAAAAACATTCAGTACTTC. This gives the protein CASTQGIGLAKNIQYF.

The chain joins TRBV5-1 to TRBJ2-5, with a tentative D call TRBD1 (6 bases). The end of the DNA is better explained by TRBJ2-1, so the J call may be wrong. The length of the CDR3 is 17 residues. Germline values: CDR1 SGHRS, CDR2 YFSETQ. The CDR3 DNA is TGCGCCAGCAGCGAAGCAGGTGAAGGGACACTTTACAATGAGCAGTTCTTC. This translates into CASSEAGEGTLYNEQFF.

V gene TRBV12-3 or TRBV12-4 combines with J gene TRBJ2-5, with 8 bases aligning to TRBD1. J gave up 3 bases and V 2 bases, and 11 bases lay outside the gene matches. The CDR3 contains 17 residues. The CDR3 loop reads CASSLIGQGETEETQYF. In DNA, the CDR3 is TGTGCCAGCAGTTTAATCGGACAGGGCGAAACTGAAGAGACCCAGTACTTC.

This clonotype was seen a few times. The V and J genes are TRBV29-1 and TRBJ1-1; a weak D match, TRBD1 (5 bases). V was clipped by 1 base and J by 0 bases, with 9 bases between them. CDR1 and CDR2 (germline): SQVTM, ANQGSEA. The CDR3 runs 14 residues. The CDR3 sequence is CSVEVGGMNTEAFF. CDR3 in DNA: TGCAGCGTTGAAGTTGGGGGAATGAACACTGAAGCTTTCTTT. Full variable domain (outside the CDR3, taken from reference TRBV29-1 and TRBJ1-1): SAVISQKPSRDICQRGTSLTIQCQVDSQVTMMFWYRQQPGQSLTLIATANQGSEATYESGFVIDKFPISRPNLTFSTLTVSNMSPEDSSIYLCSVEVGGMNTEAFFGQGTRLTVV.